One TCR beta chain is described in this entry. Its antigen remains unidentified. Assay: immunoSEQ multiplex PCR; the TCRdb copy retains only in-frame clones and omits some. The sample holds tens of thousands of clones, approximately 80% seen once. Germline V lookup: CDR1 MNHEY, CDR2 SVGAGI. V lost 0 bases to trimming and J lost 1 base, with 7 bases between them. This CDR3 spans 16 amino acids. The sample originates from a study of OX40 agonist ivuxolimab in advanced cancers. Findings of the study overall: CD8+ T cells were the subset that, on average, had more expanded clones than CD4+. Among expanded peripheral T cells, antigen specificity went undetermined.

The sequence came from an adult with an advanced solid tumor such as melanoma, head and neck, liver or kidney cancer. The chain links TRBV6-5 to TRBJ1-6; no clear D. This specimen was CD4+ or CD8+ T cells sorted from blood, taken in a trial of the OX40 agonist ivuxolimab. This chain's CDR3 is CASSYSGGSYNSPLHF. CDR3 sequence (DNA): TGTGCCAGCAGTTACTCGGGCGGATCCTATAATTCACCCCTCCACTTT.